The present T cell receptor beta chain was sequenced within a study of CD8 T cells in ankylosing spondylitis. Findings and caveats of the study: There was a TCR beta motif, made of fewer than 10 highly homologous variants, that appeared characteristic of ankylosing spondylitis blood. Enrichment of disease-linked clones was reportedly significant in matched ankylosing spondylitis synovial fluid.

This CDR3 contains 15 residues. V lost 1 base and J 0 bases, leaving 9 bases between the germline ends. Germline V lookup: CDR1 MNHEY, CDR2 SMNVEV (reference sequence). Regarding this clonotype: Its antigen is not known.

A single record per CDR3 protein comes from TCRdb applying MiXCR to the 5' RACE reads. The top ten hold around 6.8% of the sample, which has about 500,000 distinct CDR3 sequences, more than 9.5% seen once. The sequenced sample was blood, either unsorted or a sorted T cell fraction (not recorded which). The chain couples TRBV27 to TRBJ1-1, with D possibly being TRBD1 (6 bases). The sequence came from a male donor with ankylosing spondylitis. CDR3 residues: CASSLLQGMNTEAFF. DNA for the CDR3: TGTGCCAGCAGTTTATTACAGGGCATGAACACTGAAGCTTTCTTT.